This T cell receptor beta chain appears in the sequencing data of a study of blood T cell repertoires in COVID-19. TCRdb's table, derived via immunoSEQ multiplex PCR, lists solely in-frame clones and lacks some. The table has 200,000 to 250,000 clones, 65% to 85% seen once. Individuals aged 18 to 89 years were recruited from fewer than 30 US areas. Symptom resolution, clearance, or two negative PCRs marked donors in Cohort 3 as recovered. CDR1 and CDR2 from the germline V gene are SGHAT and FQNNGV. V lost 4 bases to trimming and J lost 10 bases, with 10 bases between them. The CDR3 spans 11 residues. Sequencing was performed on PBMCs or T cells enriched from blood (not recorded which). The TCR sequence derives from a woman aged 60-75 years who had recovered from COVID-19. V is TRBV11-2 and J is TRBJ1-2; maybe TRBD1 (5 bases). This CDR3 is CASSSGGDYTF. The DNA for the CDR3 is TGTGCCAGCAGCTCGGGGGGAGACTACACCTTC.